Below, 15 T cell receptor beta chains from the same sample are listed, as sequenced in a study of radiotherapy plus CTLA-4 blockade in lung cancer. Assay used: immunoSEQ multiplex PCR; TCRdb lists only in-frame clones, some missing. This table holds around 91,000 clones, 70% to 90% found once. Sequenced material: peripheral blood, taken from a patient treated with radiotherapy plus ipilimumab. The receptor set was obtained from a human donor with non-small cell lung cancer that progressed on radiotherapy plus ipilimumab.

This clone was recorded only once. The rearrangement joins TRBV5-1 to TRBJ2-3, with D uncertain. This CDR3 has 17 amino acids. The ends were cut back, 3 bases at V and 2 bases at J, with 19 bases in the middle. Looked up from germline, CDR1 is SGHRS and CDR2 is YFSETQ. CDR3 DNA: TGCGCCAGCAGCTGGGCTGGAACAATAGGGCACACAGATACGCAGTATTTT. This translates into CASSWAGTIGHTDTQYF. The variable domain in full, with the rest retrieved from reference TRBV5-1 and TRBJ2-3, is KAGVTQTPRYLIKTRGQQVTLSCSPISGHRSVSWYQQTPGQGLQFLFEYFSETQRNKGNFPGRFSGRQFSNSRSEMNVSTLELGDSALYLCASSWAGTIGHTDTQYFGPGTRLTVL.

This chain's CDR3 is CASSLLSGGNEQFF. Written as DNA, the CDR3 is TGTGCCAGCAGTTTACTATCCGGGGGCAATGAGCAGTTCTTC. The chain recombines TRBV27 with TRBJ2-1; D might be TRBD2 (6 bases). Trimming removed 2 bases from V and 6 bases from J, with 11 bases in between. The CDR3 sequence is 14 residues long. Per the germline V gene, CDR1 is MNHEY and CDR2 is SMNVEV (reference sequence).

V gene TRBV15 combines with J gene TRBJ2-1, with TRBD2 matching 13 bases. J was trimmed by 7 bases and V by 1 base; bases with no gene match: 4. CDR1 is LNHNV, CDR2 YYDKDF, per germline (reference sequence). CDR3 length equals 16 residues. This CDR3 reads CATSRGTSGSLNEQFF. The CDR3 nucleotides read TGTGCCACCAGCAGAGGGACTAGCGGGAGTCTTAATGAGCAGTTCTTC.

The V call is TRBV18, the J call TRBJ2-1; possible D gene TRBD1, 6 bases. The V gene lost 4 bases and the J gene lost 6 bases, with 13 bases spanning the gap. Per the germline V gene, CDR1 is KGHSH and CDR2 is LQKENI. The CDR3 has 14 amino acids. The CDR3 region is CASSLTGYFNEQFF. The DNA of the CDR3 is TGTGCCAGCTCACTAACAGGGTATTTCAATGAGCAGTTCTTC.

The chain combines TRBV27 with TRBJ1-1, with D uncertain. V dropped 6 bases and J dropped 6 bases, with 23 bases sitting between them. The germline V gene encodes CDR1 MNHEY and CDR2 SMNVEV (reference sequence). CDR3 length equals 16 residues. The CDR3 DNA is TGTGCCAGCAGCCAGAGAGGTCGCGGTTTGATCGCTGAAGCTTTCTTT. Amino acid sequence: CASSQRGRGLIAEAFF.

The rearrangement joins TRBV6-1 to TRBJ1-3; D not resolved. The V end lost 4 bases, the J end lost 1 base, and 8 bases lay between the germline ends. Germline values: CDR1 MNHNS, CDR2 SASEGT. This CDR3 has 14 residues. CDR3 in DNA: TGTGCCAGCAGTGTGGCGGGATCTGGAAACACCATATATTTT. As protein: CASSVAGSGNTIYF.

This clone showed up just once. The chain carries TRBV9 and TRBJ2-3; D is possibly TRBD1 or TRBD2 (6 bases each). Germline values: CDR1 SGDLS, CDR2 YYNGEE. The ends were cut back, 1 base at V and 5 bases at J, with 20 bases in the middle. The CDR3 is 17 amino acids. The CDR3 region has the DNA TGTGCCAGCAGCGTATCTCCCAGCGGGCCAGGGGAAGATACGCAGTATTTT. Its protein product is CASSVSPSGPGEDTQYF.

The CDR3 protein is CASSQGFTTNTEAFF. The CDR3 bases are TGCGCCAGCAGCCAAGGTTTTACAACGAACACTGAAGCTTTCTTT. The rearrangement uses TRBV4-1 and TRBJ1-1; D is uncertain. The germline gives CDR1 MGHRA, CDR2 YSYEKL. Trimming took off 1 base at V and 1 base at J, with 10 bases between the two ends. This CDR3 is built from 15 residues.

The genes are TRBV27 and TRBJ2-1; 8 positions match TRBD1. V lost 5 bases and J lost 0; bases outside the gene matches: 6. Germline loops: CDR1 MNHEY, CDR2 SMNVEV (reference sequence). The CDR3 is 16 residues long. CDR3 sequence reads: CASSGWTGSSYNEQFF. As DNA, the CDR3 is TGTGCCAGCAGTGGGTGGACAGGGAGCTCCTACAATGAGCAGTTCTTC.

V gene TRBV5-8 combines with J gene TRBJ1-4, with a tentative D call TRBD1 (6 bases). This CDR3 region has 14 residues. The V end lost 4 bases, the J end lost 12 bases, and 19 bases lay between the germline ends. Germline V gene data show CDR1 as SGHTS and CDR2 as YDEGEE. The CDR3 DNA reads as TGTGCCAGCAGCCGGGGACACAGCCTCGGGGAACTGTTTTTT. Residues: CASSRGHSLGELFF.

Concerning this clone itself: Additional DNA sequences in this sample encode the identical CDR3. V gene TRBV19 combines with J gene TRBJ1-5; D is undetermined. The ends were cut back, 3 bases at V and 2 bases at J, with 5 bases in the middle. This CDR3 region has 13 residues. In germline, CDR1 is LNHDA, CDR2 SQIVND (reference sequence). CDR3 nucleotides: TGTGCCAGTAGTATCGGCGGCAATCAGCCCCAGCATTTT. Amino acids: CASSIGGNQPQHF.

This rearrangement joins TRBV12-5 to TRBJ2-3; D uncertain. Per germline, CDR1 LGHNT and CDR2 FRNRAP. This CDR3 comprises 13 residues. V dropped 5 bases and J dropped 5 bases, with 11 bases sitting between them. CDR3 in amino acids: CASGPSWGDTQYF. In DNA, the CDR3 is TGTGCTAGTGGTCCCTCTTGGGGAGATACGCAGTATTTT.

This clone was recorded only once. The CDR3 sequence is CASSLWDRTSTDTQYF. CDR3 sequence (DNA): TGCGCCAGCAGCTTGTGGGATCGGACTAGCACAGATACGCAGTATTTT. The rearrangement links TRBV5-1 to TRBJ2-3, with D tentatively TRBD2 (5 bases). This CDR3 is built from 16 residues. V lost 1 base to trimming and J lost 0 bases, with 12 bases between them. Looked up from germline, CDR1 is SGHRS and CDR2 is YFSETQ. Filled out from reference TRBV5-1 and TRBJ2-3, the complete variable domain reads KAGVTQTPRYLIKTRGQQVTLSCSPISGHRSVSWYQQTPGQGLQFLFEYFSETQRNKGNFPGRFSGRQFSNSRSEMNVSTLELGDSALYLCASSLWDRTSTDTQYFGPGTRLTVL.

The rearrangement uses TRBV4-2 and TRBJ2-5; TRBD2 matches 12 bases. From germline, CDR1 is LGHNA and CDR2 YNFKEQ. The CDR3 has 19 amino acids. J gave up 2 bases and V 1 base, and 11 bases lay outside the gene matches. The CDR3 spells CASSQVWNLGTSGQETQYF. Here the CDR3 DNA reads TGTGCCAGCAGCCAAGTGTGGAATCTGGGGACTAGCGGGCAAGAGACCCAGTACTTC.

The chain couples TRBV5-6 to TRBJ1-1; D unresolved. CDR1 and CDR2 from the germline V gene are SGHDT and YYEEEE. Trimming took 3 bases from V and 4 from J, leaving 10 bases between them. The CDR3 has 13 residues. Here the CDR3 DNA reads TGTGCCAGCAGCTCCTCGGGCAGCACTGAAGCTTTCTTT. Amino acid sequence: CASSSSGSTEAFF.